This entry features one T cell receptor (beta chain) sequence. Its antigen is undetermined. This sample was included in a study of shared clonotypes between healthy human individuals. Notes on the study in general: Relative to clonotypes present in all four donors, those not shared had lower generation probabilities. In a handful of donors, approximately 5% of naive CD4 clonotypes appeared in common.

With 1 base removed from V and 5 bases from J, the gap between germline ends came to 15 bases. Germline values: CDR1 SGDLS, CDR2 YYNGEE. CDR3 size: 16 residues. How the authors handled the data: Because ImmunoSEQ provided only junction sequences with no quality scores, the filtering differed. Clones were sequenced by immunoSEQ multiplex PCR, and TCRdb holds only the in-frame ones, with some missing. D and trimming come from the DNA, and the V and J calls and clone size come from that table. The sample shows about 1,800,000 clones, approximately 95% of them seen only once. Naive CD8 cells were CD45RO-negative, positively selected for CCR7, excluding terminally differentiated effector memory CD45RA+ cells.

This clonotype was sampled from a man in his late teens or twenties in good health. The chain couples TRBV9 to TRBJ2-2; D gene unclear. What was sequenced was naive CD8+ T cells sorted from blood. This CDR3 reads CASSVTGLGLTGELFF. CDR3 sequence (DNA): TGTGCCAGCAGCGTAACGGGTCTGGGGTTAACCGGGGAGCTGTTTTTT.